The present entry profiles one T cell receptor beta chain with its context. The sample belongs to a study of blood T cell repertoires in COVID-19. Study-level information: Spain, Italy and the United States supplied samples that represented acute and convalescent COVID-19.

Participants reported their clinical history, and cohort assignment relied on those reports. Two negative PCRs, clearance, or symptom resolution characterized the recovered Cohort 3 donors. Original analysis: Amplification of reference gene primers provided the estimated nucleated cell counts. Assay used: immunoSEQ multiplex PCR; TCRdb lists only in-frame clones, some missing. Clone size and the V and J calls come from that table; the DNA yielded D and trimming. The sample has roughly 160,000 clones, roughly 80% seen once. Losses at the gene ends were 4 bases for V and 4 bases for J; bases not matched to a gene: 13. CDR1 is SGHDN, CDR2 FVKESK, per germline. The CDR3 contains 19 residues.

The V gene is TRBV14, the J gene TRBJ2-1; 13 nucleotides agree with TRBD2. The receptor comes from a man aged 50 or older who had recovered from COVID-19. Input material: PBMCs or T cells enriched from blood (not recorded which). CDR3 residues: CASSLWKLAGGRGYNEQFF. Written as DNA, the CDR3 is TGTGCCAGCAGCCTATGGAAACTAGCGGGGGGGCGAGGGTACAATGAGCAGTTCTTC.